This T cell receptor (beta chain) appears in the sequencing data of a study of OX40 agonist ivuxolimab in advanced cancers. Whole-study results and caveats: The study observed clonal expansion of CD4+ and CD8+ blood T cells by week 6 at 0.1 to 3.0 mg/kg. Relative to CD4+ cells, CD8+ T cells on average had more expanded clones.

A remark on this clone: The antigen remains undetermined.

Sequenced by immunoSEQ multiplex PCR; TCRdb stores in-frame clones only, minus some. The sample records around 64,000 clones, 91% being singletons. The CDR3 length is 15 residues. The ends lost 5 bases at V and 4 bases at J; junction bases unmatched: 3. The germline CDR1 and CDR2 sequences are SGHTA and FQGTGA. This sample comprised CD4+ or CD8+ T cells sorted from blood, obtained in a trial of the OX40 agonist ivuxolimab. The rearrangement joins TRBV7-3 to TRBJ2-2; 11 bases match TRBD2. The TCR comes from an adult with an advanced solid tumor such as melanoma, head and neck, liver or kidney cancer. In DNA form, the CDR3 reads TGTGCCAGCAGCGACGGGACTAGCGGCACCGGGGAGCTGTTTTTT. Its protein is CASSDGTSGTGELFF.